The clone carrying this T cell receptor (beta chain) has a count of ten or more. Antigen specificity is unknown. The hyperthyroidism patients had all been newly diagnosed, and their disease duration was under 2 months. Their ages ranged from 18 to 65 years. The study based diagnoses on clinical symptoms, serum thyroxine and TRAb, thyroid ultrasound and orbital computed tomography. The source of the sample is a study of T cells in Graves' hyperthyroidism and ophthalmopathy. General study points: Separation of ophthalmopathy from stable hyperthyroidism was achieved by a 13 V-J model.

Trimming pared 1 base from V and 6 bases from J, leaving 10 bases between. The CDR3 extends over 14 amino acids. Germline CDR1 and CDR2: MDHEN and SYDVKM. The investigators amplified TCR beta CDR3 regions from RNA transcripts. A first-round RT-PCR of the TCR CDR3 used the HTBI primer set. One entry per CDR3 protein, called by TCRdb with MiXCR from the multiplex PCR reads. The data show around 280,000 distinct CDR3 sequences, roughly 13% seen once. The chain carries TRBV28 and TRBJ1-5; D not resolved. This clonotype originated in a woman between 40 and 55 years old with Graves' hyperthyroidism. The specimen sequenced was blood. The CDR3 bases are TGTGCCAGCAGTTTATCCACTCGGAGTCAGCCCCAGCATTTT. This encodes CASSLSTRSQPQHF.